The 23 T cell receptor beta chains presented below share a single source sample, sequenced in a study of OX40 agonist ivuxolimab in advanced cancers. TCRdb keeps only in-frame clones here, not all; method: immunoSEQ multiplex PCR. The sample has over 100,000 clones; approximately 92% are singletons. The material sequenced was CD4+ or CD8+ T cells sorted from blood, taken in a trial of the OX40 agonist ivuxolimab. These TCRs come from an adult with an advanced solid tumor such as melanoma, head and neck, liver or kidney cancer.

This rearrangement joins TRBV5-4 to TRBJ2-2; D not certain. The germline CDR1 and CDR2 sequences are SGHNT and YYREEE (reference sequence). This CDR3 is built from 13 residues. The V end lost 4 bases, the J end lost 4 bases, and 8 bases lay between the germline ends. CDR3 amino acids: CASSVQVTGELFF. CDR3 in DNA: TGTGCCAGCAGCGTTCAAGTCACCGGGGAGCTGTTTTTT.

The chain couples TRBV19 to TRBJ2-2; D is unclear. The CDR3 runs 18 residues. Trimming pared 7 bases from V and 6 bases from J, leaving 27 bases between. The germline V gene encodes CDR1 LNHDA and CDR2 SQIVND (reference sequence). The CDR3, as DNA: TGTGCCAGTACCGCATCGGCCGCTAACGCGGTCCCTCCCGGGGAGCTGTTTTTT. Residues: CASTASAANAVPPGELFF.

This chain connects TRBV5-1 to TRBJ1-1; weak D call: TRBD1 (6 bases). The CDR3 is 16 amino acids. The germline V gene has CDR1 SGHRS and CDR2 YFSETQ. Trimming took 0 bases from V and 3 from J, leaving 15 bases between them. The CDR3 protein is CASSLVDSSGDTEAFF. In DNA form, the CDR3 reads TGCGCCAGCAGCTTGGTCGATTCTTCAGGGGACACTGAAGCTTTCTTT.

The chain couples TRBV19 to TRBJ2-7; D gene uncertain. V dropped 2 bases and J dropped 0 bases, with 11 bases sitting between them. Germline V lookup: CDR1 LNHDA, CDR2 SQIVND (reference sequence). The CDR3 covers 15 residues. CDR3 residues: CASSISHESSYEQYF. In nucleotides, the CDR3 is TGTGCCAGTAGTATAAGCCACGAGAGCTCCTACGAGCAGTACTTC.

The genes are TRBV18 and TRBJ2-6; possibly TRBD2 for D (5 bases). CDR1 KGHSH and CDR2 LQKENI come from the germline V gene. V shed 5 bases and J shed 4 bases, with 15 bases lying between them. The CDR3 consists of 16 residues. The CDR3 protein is CASSGEWTGGANVLTF. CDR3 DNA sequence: TGTGCCAGCTCAGGGGAATGGACGGGAGGGGCCAACGTCCTGACTTTC.

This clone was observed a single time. The CDR3 DNA follows: TGTGCCAGCAGCTTCTCAGGGGGCTCTGGGGCCAACGTCCTGACTTTC. Amino acids: CASSFSGGSGANVLTF. J is TRBJ2-6 and V is TRBV7-2, with TRBD1 matching 7 bases. The trim removed 3 bases at V and 0 bases at J, leaving 2 bases unmatched. From germline, CDR1 is SGHTA and CDR2 FQGNSA. This CDR3 comprises 16 residues.

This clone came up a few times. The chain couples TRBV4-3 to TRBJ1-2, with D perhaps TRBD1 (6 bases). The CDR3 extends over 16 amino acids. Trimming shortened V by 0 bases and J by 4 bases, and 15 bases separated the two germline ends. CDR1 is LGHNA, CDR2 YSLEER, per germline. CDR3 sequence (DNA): TGCGCCAGCAGCCAAGAAGGAACAGGGCAACTCTATGGCTACACCTTC. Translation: CASSQEGTGQLYGYTF.

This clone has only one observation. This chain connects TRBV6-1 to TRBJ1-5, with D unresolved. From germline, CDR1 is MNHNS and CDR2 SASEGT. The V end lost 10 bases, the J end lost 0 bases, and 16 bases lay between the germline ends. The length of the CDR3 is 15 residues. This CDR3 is CATDGVRGSNQPQHF. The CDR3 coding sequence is TGTGCCACGGACGGAGTTCGGGGTAGCAATCAGCCCCAGCATTTT.

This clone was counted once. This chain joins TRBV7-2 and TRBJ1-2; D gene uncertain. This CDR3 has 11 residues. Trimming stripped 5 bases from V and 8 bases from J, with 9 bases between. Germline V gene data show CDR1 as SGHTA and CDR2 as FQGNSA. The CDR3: CASSPGLGYTF. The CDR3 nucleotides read TGTGCCAGCAGCCCTGGGCTAGGCTACACCTTC.

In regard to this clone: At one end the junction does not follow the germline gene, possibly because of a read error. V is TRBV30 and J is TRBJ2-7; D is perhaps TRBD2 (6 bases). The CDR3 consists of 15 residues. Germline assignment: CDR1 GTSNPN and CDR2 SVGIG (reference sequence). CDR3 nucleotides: TGTGCCTGGAGTGCGAGTCGGACTACGTCCTACGGGCAGTACTTC. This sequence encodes CAWSASRTTSYGQYF.

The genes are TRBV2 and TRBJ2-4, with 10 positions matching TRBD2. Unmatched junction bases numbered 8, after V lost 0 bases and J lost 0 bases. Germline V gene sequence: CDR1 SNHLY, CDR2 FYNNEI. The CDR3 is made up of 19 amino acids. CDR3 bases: TGTGCCAGCAGTGAAGCTGATAGCGGGGGGTTATTAGCCAAAAACATTCAGTACTTC. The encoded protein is CASSEADSGGLLAKNIQYF.

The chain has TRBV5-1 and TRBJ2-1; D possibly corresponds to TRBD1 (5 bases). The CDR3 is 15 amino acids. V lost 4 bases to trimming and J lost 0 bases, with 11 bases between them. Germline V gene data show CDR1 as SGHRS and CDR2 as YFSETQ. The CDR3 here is CASSIQVSSYNEQFF. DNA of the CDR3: TGCGCCAGCAGCATACAGGTTAGCTCCTACAATGAGCAGTTCTTC.

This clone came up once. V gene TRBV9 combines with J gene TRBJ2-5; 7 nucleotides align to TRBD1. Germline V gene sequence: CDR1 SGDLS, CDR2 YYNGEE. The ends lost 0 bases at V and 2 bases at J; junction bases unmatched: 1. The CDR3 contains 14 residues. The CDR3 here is CASSVATGQETQYF. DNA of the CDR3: TGTGCCAGCAGCGTAGCGACAGGGCAAGAGACCCAGTACTTC.

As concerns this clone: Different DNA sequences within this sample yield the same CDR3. The DNA of the CDR3 is TGTGCCTGGAGTGTAGGGGGCACAGATACGCAGTATTTT. Protein: CAWSVGGTDTQYF. The V call is TRBV30, the J call TRBJ2-3, with D possibly being TRBD1 (5 bases). There are 13 residues in the CDR3. Deletions cut 0 bases from V and 1 base from J, with 5 bases between. CDR1 is GTSNPN and CDR2 is SVGIG in the germline V gene (reference sequence).

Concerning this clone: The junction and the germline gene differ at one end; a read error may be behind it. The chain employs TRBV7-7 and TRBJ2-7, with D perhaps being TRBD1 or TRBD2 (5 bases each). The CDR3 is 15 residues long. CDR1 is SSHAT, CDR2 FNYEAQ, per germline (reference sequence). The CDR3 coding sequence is TGTGCTAGCAGCCTCCGGGACGGATTTTCCTACGAGCAGTACTTC. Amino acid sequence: CASSLRDGFSYEQYF.

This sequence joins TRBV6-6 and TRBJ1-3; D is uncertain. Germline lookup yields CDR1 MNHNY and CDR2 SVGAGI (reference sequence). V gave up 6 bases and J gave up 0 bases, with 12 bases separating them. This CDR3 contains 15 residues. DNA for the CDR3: TGTGCCAGCAGCGGTCACACTTACTCTGGAAACACCATATATTTT. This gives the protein CASSGHTYSGNTIYF.

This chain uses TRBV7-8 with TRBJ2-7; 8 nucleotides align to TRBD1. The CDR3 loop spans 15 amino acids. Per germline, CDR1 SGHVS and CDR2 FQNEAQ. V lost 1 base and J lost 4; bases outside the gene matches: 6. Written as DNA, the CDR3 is TGTGCCAGCAGCTTAGAGGGACAGGCGGGTTACGAGCAGTACTTC. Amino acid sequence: CASSLEGQAGYEQYF. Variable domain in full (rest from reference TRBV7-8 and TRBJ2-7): GAGVSQSPRYKVAKRGQDVALRCDPISGHVSLFWYQQALGQGPEFLTYFQNEAQLDKSGLPSDRFFAERPEGSVSTLKIQRTQQEDSAVYLCASSLEGQAGYEQYFGPGTRLTVT.

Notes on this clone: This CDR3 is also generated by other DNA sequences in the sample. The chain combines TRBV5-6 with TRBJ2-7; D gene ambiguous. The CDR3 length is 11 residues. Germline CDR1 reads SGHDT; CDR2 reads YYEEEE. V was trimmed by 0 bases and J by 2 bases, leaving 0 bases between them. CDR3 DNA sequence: TGTGCCAGCAGCTTGGCCTACGAGCAGTACTTC. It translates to CASSLAYEQYF. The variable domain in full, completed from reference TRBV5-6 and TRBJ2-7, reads DAGVTQSPTHLIKTRGQQVTLRCSPKSGHDTVSWYQQALGQGPQFIFQYYEEEERQRGNFPDRFSGHQFPNYSSELNVNALLLGDSALYLCASSLAYEQYFGPGTRLTVT.

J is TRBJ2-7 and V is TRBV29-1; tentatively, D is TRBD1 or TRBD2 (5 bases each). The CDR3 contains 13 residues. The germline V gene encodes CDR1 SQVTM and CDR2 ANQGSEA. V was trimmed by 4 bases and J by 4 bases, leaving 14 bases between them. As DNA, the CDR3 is TGCAGCGTTGCCCCCCCGGGACGTTACGAGCAGTACTTC. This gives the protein CSVAPPGRYEQYF.

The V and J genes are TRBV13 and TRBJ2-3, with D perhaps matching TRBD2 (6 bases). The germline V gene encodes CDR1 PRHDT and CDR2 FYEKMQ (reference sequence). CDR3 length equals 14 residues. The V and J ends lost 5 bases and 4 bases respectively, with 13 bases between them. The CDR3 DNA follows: TGTGCCAGCAGCGTTCGGTGGGGGGCAGATACGCAGTATTTT. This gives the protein CASSVRWGADTQYF. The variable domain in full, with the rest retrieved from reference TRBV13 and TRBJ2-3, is AAGVIQSPRHLIKEKRETATLKCYPIPRHDTVYWYQQGPGQDPQFLISFYEKMQSDKGSIPDRFSAQQFSDYHSELNMSSLELGDSALYFCASSVRWGADTQYFGPGTRLTVL.

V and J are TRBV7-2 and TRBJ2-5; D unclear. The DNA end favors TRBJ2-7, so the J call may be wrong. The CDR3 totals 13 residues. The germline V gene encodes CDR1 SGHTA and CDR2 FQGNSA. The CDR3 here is CASSLAGAYEQYF. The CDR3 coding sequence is TGTGCCAGCAGCTTAGCAGGCGCCTACGAGCAGTACTTC.

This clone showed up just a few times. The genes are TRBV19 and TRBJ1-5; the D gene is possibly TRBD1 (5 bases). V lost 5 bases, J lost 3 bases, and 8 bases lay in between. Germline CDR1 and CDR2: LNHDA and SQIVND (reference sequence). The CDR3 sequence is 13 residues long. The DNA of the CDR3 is TGTGCCAGTAGTGTAGGGGACAATCAGCCCCAGCATTTT. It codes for CASSVGDNQPQHF.

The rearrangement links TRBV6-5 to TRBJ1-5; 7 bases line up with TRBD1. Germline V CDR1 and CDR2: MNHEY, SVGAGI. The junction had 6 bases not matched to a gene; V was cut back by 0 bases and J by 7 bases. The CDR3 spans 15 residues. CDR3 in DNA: TGTGCCAGCAGTTACTCATCAGGGGGGAACCAGCCCCAGCATTTT. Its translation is CASSYSSGGNQPQHF.